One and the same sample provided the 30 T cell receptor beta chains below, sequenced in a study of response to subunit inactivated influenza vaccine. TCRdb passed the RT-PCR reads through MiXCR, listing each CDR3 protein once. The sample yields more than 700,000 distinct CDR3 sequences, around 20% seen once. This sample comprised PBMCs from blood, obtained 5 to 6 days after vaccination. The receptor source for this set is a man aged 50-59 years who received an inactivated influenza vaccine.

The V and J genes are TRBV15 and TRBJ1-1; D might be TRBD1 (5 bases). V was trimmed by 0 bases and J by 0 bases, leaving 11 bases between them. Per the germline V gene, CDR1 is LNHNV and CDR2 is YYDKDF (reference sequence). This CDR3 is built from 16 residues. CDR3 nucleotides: TGTGCCACCAGCAGAGATCCCCGGGGCCTGAACACTGAAGCTTTCTTT. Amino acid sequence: CATSRDPRGLNTEAFF.

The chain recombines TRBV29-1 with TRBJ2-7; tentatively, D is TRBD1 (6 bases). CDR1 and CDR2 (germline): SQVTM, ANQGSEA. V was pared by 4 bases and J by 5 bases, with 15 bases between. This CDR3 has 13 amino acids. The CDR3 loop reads CSVADRSQNEQYF. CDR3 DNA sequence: TGCAGCGTTGCTGACAGGTCCCAGAACGAGCAGTACTTC.

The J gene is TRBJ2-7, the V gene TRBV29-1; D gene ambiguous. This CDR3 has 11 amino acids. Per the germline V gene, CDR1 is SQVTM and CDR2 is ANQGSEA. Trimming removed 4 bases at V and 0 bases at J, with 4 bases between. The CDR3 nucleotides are TGCAGCGTTGTTGTCTCCTACGAGCAGTACTTC. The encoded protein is CSVVVSYEQYF.

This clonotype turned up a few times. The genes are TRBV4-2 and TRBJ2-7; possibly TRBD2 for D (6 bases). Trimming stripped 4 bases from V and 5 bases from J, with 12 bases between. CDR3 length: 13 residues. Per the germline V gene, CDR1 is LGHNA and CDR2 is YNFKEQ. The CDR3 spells CASSPNWGDEQYF. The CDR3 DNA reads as TGTGCCAGCAGCCCAAACTGGGGGGACGAGCAGTACTTC.

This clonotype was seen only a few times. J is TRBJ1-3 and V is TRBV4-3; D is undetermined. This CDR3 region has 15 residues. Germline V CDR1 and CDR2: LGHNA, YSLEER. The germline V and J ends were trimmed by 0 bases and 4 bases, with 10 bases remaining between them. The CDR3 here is CASSQDRQGGNTIYF. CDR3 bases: TGCGCCAGCAGCCAAGATCGCCAAGGCGGAAACACCATATATTTT.

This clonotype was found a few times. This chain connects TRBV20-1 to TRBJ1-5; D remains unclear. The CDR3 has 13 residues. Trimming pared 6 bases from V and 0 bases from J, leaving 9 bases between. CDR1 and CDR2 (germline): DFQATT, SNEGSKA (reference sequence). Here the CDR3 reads CSATGNSNQPQHF. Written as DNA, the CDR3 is TGCAGTGCCACCGGGAATAGCAATCAGCCCCAGCATTTT.

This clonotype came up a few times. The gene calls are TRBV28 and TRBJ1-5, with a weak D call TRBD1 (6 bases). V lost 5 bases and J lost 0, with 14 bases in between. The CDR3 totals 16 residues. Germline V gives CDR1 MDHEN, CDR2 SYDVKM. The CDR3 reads CASSTIRQASNQPQHF. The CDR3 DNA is TGTGCCAGCAGTACAATACGACAGGCTAGCAATCAGCCCCAGCATTTT.

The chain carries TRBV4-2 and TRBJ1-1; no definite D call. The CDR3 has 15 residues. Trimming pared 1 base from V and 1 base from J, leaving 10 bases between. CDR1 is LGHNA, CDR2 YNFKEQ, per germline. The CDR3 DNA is TGTGCCAGCAGCCAAGTGGTACGGGCGAACACTGAAGCTTTCTTT. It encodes CASSQVVRANTEAFF.

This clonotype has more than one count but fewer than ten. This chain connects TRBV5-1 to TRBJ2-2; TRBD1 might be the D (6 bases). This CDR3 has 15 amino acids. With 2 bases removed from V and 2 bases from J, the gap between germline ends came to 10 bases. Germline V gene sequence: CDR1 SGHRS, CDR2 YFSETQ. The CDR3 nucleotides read TGCGCCAGCAGCTTCGTGGGGGCTAACACCGGGGAGCTGTTTTTT. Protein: CASSFVGANTGELFF.

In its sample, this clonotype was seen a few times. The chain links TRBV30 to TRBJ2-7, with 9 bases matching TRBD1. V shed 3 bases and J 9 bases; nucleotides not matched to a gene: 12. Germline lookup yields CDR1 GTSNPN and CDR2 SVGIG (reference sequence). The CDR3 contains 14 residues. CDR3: CAWSYNRGPLGQYF. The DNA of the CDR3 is TGTGCCTGGAGCTATAACAGGGGGCCCCTAGGGCAGTACTTC.

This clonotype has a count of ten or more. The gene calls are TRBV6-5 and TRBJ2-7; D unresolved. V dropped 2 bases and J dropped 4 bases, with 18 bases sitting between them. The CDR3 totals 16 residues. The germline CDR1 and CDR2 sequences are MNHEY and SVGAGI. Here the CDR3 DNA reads TGTGCCAGCAGTTACGTACGTGCGGTACCCCCTTACGAGCAGTACTTC. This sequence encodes CASSYVRAVPPYEQYF.

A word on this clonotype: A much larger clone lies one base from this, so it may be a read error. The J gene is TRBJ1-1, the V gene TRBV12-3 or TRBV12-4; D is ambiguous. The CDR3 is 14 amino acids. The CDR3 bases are TGTGCCAGAAGTTCTGGGCAGGCGAACACTGAAGCTTTCTTT. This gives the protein CARSSGQANTEAFF.

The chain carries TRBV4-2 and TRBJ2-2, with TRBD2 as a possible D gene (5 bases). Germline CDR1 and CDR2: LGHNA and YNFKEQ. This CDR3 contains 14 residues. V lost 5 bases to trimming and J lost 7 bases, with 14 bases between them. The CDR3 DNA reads TGTGCCAGCAGCGAGGCGGGCGTTGTCGGGGAGCTGTTTTTT. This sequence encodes CASSEAGVVGELFF.

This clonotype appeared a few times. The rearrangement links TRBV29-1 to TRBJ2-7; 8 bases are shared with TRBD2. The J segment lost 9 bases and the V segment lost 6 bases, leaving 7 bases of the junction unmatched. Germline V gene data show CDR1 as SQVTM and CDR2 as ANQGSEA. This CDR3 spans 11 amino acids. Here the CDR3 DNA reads TGCAGCGTGGTAGCGGGGAGGGGGCAGTACTTC. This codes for CSVVAGRGQYF.

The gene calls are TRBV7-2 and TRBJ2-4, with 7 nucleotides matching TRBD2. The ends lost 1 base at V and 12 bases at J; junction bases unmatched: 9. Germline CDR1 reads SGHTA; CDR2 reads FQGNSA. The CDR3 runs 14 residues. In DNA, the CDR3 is TGTGCCAGCAGCTTAGGAGGCGGGAGCTGGGGTCAGTACTTC. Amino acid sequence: CASSLGGGSWGQYF.

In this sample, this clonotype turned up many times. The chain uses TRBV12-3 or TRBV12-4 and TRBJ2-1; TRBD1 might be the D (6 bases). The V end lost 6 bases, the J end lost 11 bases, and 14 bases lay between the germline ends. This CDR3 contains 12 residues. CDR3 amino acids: CASSANRDKQFF. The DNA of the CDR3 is TGTGCCAGCAGCGCAAACCGGGACAAGCAGTTCTTC.

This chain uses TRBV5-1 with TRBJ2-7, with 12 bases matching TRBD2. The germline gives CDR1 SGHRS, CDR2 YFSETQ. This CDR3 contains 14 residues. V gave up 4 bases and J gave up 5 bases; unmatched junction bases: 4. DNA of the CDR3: TGCGCCAGCAGCGTGACTAGCGGGGGCCACGAGCAGTACTTC. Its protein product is CASSVTSGGHEQYF.

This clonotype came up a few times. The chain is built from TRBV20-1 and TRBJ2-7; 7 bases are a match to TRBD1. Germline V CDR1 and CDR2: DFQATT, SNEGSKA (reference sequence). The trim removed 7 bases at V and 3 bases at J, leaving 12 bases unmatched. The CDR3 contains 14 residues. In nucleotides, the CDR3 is TGCAGTGGGGCCTTCCGGGACAGTATCTACGAGCAGTACTTC. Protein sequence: CSGAFRDSIYEQYF.

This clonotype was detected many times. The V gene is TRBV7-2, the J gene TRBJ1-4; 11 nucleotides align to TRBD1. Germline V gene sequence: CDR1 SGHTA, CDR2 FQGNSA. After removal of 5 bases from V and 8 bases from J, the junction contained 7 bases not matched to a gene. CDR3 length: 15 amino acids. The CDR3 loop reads CASSQGQGGGEKLFF. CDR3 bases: TGTGCCAGCAGCCAGGGACAGGGGGGAGGGGAAAAACTGTTTTTT.

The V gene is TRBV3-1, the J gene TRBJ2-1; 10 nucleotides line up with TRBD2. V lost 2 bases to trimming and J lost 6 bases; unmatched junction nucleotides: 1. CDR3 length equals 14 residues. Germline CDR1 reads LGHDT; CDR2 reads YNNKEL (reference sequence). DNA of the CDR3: TGTGCCAGCAGCCAACTAGCGGGGGTCAATGAGCAGTTCTTC. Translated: CASSQLAGVNEQFF.

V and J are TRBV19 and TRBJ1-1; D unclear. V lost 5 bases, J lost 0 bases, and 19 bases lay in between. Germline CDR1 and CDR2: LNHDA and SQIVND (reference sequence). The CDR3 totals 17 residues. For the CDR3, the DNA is TGTGCCAGTAGTTTGCCCGTGACGGTCTTTATGAACACTGAAGCTTTCTTT. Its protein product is CASSLPVTVFMNTEAFF.

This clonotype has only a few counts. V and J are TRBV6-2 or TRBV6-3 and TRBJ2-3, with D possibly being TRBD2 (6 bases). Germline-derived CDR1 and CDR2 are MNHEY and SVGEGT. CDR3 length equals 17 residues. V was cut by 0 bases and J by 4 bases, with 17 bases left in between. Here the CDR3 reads CASSYSAVAVAADTQYF. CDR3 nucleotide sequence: TGTGCCAGCAGTTACTCTGCGGTAGCGGTGGCGGCAGATACGCAGTATTTT.

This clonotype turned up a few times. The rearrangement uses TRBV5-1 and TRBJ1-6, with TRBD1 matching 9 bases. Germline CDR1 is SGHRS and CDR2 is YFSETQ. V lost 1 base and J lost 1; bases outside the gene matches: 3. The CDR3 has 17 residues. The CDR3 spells CASSLRQGESYNSPLHF. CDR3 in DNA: TGCGCCAGCAGCTTGAGACAGGGGGAGTCCTATAATTCACCCCTCCACTTT. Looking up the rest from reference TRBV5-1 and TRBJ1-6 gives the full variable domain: KAGVTQTPRYLIKTRGQQVTLSCSPISGHRSVSWYQQTPGQGLQFLFEYFSETQRNKGNFPGRFSGRQFSNSRSEMNVSTLELGDSALYLCASSLRQGESYNSPLHFGNGTRLTVT.

The DNA for the CDR3 is TGTGCCAGCAGCTTAGCGCTTGGGATGGGCAACACCATATATTTT. Amino acid sequence: CASSLALGMGNTIYF. The chain joins TRBV7-2 to TRBJ1-3; D is ambiguous. CDR1 SGHTA and CDR2 FQGNSA come from the germline V gene. The CDR3 spans 15 residues. Trimming stripped 0 bases from V and 7 bases from J, with 13 bases between. Combining the CDR3 with reference TRBV7-2 and TRBJ1-3 gives the whole variable domain GAGVSQSPSNKVTEKGKDVELRCDPISGHTALYWYRQSLGQGLEFLIYFQGNSAPDKSGLPSDRFSAERTGGSVSTLTIQRTQQEDSAVYLCASSLALGMGNTIYFGEGSWLTVV.

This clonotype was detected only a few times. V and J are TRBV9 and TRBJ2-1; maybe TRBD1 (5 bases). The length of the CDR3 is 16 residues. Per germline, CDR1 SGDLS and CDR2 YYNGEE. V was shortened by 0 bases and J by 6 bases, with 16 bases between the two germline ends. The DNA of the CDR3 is TGTGCCAGCAGCGTAGAGGGGTGGATGGTGGGCAATGAGCAGTTCTTC. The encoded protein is CASSVEGWMVGNEQFF.

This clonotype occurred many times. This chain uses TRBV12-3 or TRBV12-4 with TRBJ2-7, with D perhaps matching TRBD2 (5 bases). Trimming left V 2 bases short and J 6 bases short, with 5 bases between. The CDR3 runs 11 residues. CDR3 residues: CASSLLAEQYF. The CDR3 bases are TGTGCCAGCAGTTTACTAGCCGAGCAGTACTTC.

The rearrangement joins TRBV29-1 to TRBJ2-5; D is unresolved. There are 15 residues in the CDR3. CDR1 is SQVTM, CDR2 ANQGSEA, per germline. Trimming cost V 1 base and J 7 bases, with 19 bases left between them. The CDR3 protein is CSVEGSRPYSGTQYF. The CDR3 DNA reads TGCAGCGTTGAAGGGAGCAGGCCTTACAGTGGGACCCAGTACTTC.

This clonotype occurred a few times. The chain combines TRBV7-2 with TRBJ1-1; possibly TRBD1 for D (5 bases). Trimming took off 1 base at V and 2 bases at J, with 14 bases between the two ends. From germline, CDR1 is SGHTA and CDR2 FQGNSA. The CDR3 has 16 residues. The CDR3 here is CASSLGDRISNTEAFF. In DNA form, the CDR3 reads TGTGCCAGCAGCTTAGGGGACCGTATTTCTAACACTGAAGCTTTCTTT.

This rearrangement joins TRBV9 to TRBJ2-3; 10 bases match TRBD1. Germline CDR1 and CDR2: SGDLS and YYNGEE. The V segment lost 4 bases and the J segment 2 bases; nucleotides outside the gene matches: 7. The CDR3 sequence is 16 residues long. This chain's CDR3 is CASSPRQGATTDTQYF. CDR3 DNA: TGTGCCAGCAGCCCTCGACAGGGGGCTACCACAGATACGCAGTATTTT.

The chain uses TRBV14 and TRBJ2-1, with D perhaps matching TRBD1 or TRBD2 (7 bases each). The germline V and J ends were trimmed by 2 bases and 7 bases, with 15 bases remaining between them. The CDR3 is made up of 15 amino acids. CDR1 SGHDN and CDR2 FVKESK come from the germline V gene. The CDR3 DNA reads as TGTGCCAGCAGCCAATGGGAGGGGGCCTGGAATGAGCAGTTCTTC. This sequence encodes CASSQWEGAWNEQFF.